This T cell receptor beta chain was sequenced during a study of CD8 T cells in Susac syndrome. This CDR3 has 13 residues. Germline CDR1 and CDR2: GTSNPN and SVGIG (reference sequence). V shed 3 bases and J shed 4 bases, with 10 bases lying between them. The authors sequenced TCR beta from blood CD8+ and CD4+ T cells. With random hexamers, reverse transcription was performed on roughly 0.45 to 1 ug of RNA. immunoSEQ multiplex PCR amplified TCR beta CDR3 across 54 Vbeta, 13 Jbeta. In TCRdb, the immunoSEQ multiplex PCR reads were re-called with MiXCR into one record per CDR3 protein. The sample yields roughly 190,000 distinct CDR3 sequences, approximately 96% seen once. This clonotype has only one observation.

This chain joins TRBV30 and TRBJ1-5; D perhaps matches TRBD1 (5 bases). The TCR comes from a human donor with Susac syndrome. The source material was CD4+ T cells from PBMCs. The CDR3: CAWSATENQPQHF. CDR3 in DNA: TGTGCCTGGAGCGCGACAGAGAATCAGCCCCAGCATTTT.